The rows below give T cell receptor beta chains drawn from one sample of a study of blood T cell repertoires in COVID-19. Clones were sequenced by immunoSEQ multiplex PCR, and TCRdb holds only the in-frame ones, with some missing. The data hold roughly 170,000 clones, with roughly four fifths observed a single time. Sequencing input: peripheral blood. Receptor source: a man between 40 and 49 years old who had recovered from COVID-19. Each CDR3 is given without its conserved first and last residue. Part of the rows lack a size; the others show once, few, many or a class for expanded clones.

abundance	j_gene	v_gene	CDR3aa
.	TRBJ1-6	TRBV6-5	ASSISGNNSPLH
.	TRBJ2-2	TRBV4-3	ASSLRGTGELF
.	TRBJ1-1	TRBV2	ASTKNSGVGTEAF
.	TRBJ2-2	TRBV19	ASWGQGYTGELF
.	TRBJ2-5	TRBV29-1	SVERPGTQY
once	TRBJ2-1	TRBV6-2/TRBV6-3	ASSTTLAGEQF
.	TRBJ2-2	TRBV27	ASREGVRELF
.	TRBJ1-3	TRBV7-9	ASSPGEGGNTIY
.	TRBJ2-7	TRBV12-3/TRBV12-4	ASSLATYEQY
once	TRBJ2-1	TRBV12-5	ASGLGGQYNEQF
.	TRBJ2-5	TRBV29-1	SVISGGQETQY
.	TRBJ1-4	TRBV4-3	ASSQEGGGANEKLF
once	TRBJ2-7	TRBV6-2/TRBV6-3	ASSYSQREFEQY
.	TRBJ1-1	TRBV30	AWSLQRHTEAF
.	TRBJ1-4	TRBV7-2	ASSKQGGEEKLF
.	TRBJ2-5	TRBV9	ASSVGLQETQY
.	TRBJ2-2	TRBV19	ASSIGRGTANTGELF
.	TRBJ1-6	TRBV9	ASSVRDLSGTGNKTDSPLH
.	TRBJ2-7	TRBV20-1	SASIPGEQY
.	TRBJ2-7	TRBV27	ASSLRTGGLEQY
.	TRBJ1-2	TRBV5-4	ASSGGLPLYGYT
once	TRBJ1-2	TRBV19	ASSIAQTGPGGYT
.	TRBJ1-5	TRBV19	ASSTQGNNQPQH
.	TRBJ2-1	TRBV4-3	ASSQDRRGHEQF
.	TRBJ2-7	TRBV5-1	ASSLDLGGYEQY
once	TRBJ2-5	TRBV30	AWSGTVQETQY
.	TRBJ2-1	TRBV5-1	ASSHRSGITVGSNEQF
once	TRBJ2-5	TRBV11-3	ASSRAGETQY
.	TRBJ2-3	TRBV13	ASSSAPIGSSTDTQY
.	TRBJ2-5	TRBV20-1	SALDEETQY
.	TRBJ2-1	TRBV14	ASSHRQGLNNEQF
.	TRBJ1-1	TRBV6-6	ASSYSSSEAF
.	TRBJ2-1	TRBV30	AWSVPGGGSRNEQF
few	TRBJ2-3	TRBV6-4	ASSEAGGGTDTQY
.	TRBJ2-7	TRBV9	ASSVGPTSGAYEQY
few	TRBJ2-1	TRBV4-2	ASSQESASANNEQF
.	TRBJ1-1	TRBV5-8	ASSITGSAEAF
few	TRBJ1-1	TRBV27	ASSLAGTAF
.	TRBJ2-7	TRBV5-1	ASSSGPGDEQY
.	TRBJ2-3	TRBV7-8	ASSLSGGADTQY
.	TRBJ2-2	TRBV5-5	ASSLVSRSNTGELF
.	TRBJ2-7	TRBV9	ASSERTGFYYEQY
.	TRBJ1-2	TRBV6-5	ATLWTEGGYT
.	TRBJ2-2	TRBV7-2	ASSPFAGGGTGELF
.	TRBJ1-2	TRBV28	ASSPQGRFGYT
.	TRBJ1-3	TRBV19	ASSPGSSGNTIY
.	TRBJ1-4	TRBV14	ASSQGGTQF
few	TRBJ1-6	TRBV5-4	ASSLGTPYSPLH
.	TRBJ2-7	TRBV29-1	SVEDSGLAGANRYEQY
.	TRBJ1-4	TRBV19	ASRPAGSDEKLF
once	TRBJ2-2	TRBV9	ASSPFLTGENTGELF
once	TRBJ2-7	TRBV28	ASSSTEYLPGQGLGYEQY
.	TRBJ2-1	TRBV7-9	ASSLTSSGVYNEQF
.	TRBJ1-2	TRBV5-5	ASSLSVGTGDGYT
few	TRBJ2-1	TRBV19	ASSPSLLREQF
.	TRBJ1-6	TRBV6-5	ASSPRGSSSPLH